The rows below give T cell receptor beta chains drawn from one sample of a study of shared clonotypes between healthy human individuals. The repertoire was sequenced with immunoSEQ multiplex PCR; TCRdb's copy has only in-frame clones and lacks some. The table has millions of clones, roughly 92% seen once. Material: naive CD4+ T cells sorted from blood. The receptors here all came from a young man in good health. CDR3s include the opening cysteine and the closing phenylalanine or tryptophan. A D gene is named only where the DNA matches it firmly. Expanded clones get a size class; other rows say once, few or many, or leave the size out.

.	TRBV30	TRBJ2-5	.	TGTGCCTGGAGTGTACGATCCGGGCTTCAAGAGACCCAGTACTTC	CAWSVRSGLQETQYF
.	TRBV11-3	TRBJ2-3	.	TGTGCCAGCAGCTTCGACCTCACAGATACGCAGTATTTT	CASSFDLTDTQYF
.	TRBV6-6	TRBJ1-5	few	TGTGCCAGCAGTTTGAGGAGAGGTAGCAATCAGCCCCAGCATTTT	CASSLRRGSNQPQHF
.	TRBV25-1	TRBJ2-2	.	TGTGCCAGCTCGATACAGGGTACGAACACCGGGGAGCTGTTTTTT	CASSIQGTNTGELFF
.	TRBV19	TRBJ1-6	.	TGTGCCAGTAGTAGCCAACCGAATTCACCCCTCCACTTT	CASSSQPNSPLHF
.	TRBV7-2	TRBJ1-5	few	TGTGCCAGCAGCTTAGGTATCAATCAGCCCCAGCATTTT	CASSLGINQPQHF
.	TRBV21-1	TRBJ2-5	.	TGTGCCAGCAGCACCCATGGGACAGGGGCTACGTATTGGAACCAAGAGACCCAGTACTTC	CASSTHGTGATYWNQETQYF
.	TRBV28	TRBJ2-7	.	TGTGCCAGCAGCAACCCCAAGCTCTCCTACGAGCAGTACTTC	CASSNPKLSYEQYF
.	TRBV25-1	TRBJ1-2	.	TGTGCCAGCAGCAGGTCCACCCAATTCTATGGCTACACCTTC	CASSRSTQFYGYTF
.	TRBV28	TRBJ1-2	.	TGTGCCAGCAGTTTTATCAGGTCCACGGAGGGCTACACCTTC	CASSFIRSTEGYTF
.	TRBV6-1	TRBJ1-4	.	TGTGCCAGCAGTGAATTGGAGGGGGGCGCGGGCGAAAAACTGTTTTTT	CASSELEGGAGEKLFF
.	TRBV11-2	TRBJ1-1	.	TGTGCCAGCAGCTTAAACACGGACACTGAAGCTTTCTTT	CASSLNTDTEAFF
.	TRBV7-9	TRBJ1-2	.	TGTGCCAGCAGCGGACAGCTTCTACTGTCTAACTATGGCTACACCTTC	CASSGQLLLSNYGYTF
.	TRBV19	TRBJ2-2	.	TGTGCCAGTAGTCCGACCGAACTAGACGGGACCGGGGAGCTGTTTTTT	CASSPTELDGTGELFF
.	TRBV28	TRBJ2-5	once	TGTGCCAGCAGGGCACAGGGGGGAGGGGAGACCCAGTACTTC	CASRAQGGGETQYF
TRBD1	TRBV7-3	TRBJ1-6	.	TGTGCCAGCAGCCGCCGAGGGACAGATAATTCACCCCTCCACTTT	CASSRRGTDNSPLHF
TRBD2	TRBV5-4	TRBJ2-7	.	TGTGCCAGCAGCTTGGGGGGAGCGGGATACGAGCAGTACTTC	CASSLGGAGYEQYF
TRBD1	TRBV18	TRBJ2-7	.	TGTGCCAGCTCACCAGGGGGGACAGGGACCTACGAGCAGTACTTC	CASSPGGTGTYEQYF
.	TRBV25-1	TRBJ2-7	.	TGTGCCAGCGCTTCGACAGGTACCCTCCACGAGCAGTACTTC	CASASTGTLHEQYF
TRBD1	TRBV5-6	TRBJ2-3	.	TGTGCCAGCAGCCCCGACAGGGCAGATACGCAGTATTTT	CASSPDRADTQYF
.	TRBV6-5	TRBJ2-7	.	TGTGCCAGCAGTTACTCGGGCGTATCCTACGAGCAGTACTTC	CASSYSGVSYEQYF
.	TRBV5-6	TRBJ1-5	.	TGTGCCAGCAGCTCCCGGGGGGTGGGATATAGCAATCAGCCCCAGCATTTT	CASSSRGVGYSNQPQHF
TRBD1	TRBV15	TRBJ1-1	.	TGTGCCACCAGCAGACCGACAGGGGTCGAGGGCAAAGCTTTCTTT	CATSRPTGVEGKAFF
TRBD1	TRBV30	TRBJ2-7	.	TGTGCCTGGAGTGTATTTGACCGGGACAGGGGTGGCGAGCAGTACTTC	CAWSVFDRDRGGEQYF
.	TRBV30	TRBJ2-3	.	TGTGCCTGGCGACTTACTAGCACAGATACGCAGTATTTT	CAWRLTSTDTQYF
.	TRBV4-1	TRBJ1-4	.	TGCGCCAGCAGCCAAGCCTCCCCAGAACTAAGTTTCAATGAAAAACTGTTTTTT	CASSQASPELSFNEKLFF
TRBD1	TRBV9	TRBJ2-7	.	TGTGCCAGCAGCGGAGGGACAGTGGGCCGCGAGCAGTACTTC	CASSGGTVGREQYF
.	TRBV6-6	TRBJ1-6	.	TGTGCCAGCAGACTGGACAGAAATAATTCACCCCTCCACTTT	CASRLDRNNSPLHF
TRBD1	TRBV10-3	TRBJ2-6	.	TGTGCCACATCGGGACAGAGCCCCTCTGGGGCCAACGTCCTGACTTTC	CATSGQSPSGANVLTF
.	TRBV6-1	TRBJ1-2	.	TGTGCCAGCAGAGAGATTACGGACCGACCCTATGGCTACACCTTC	CASREITDRPYGYTF
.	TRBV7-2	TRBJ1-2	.	TGTGCCAGCAGCTTTTGGGGTGGTGGCTACACCTTC	CASSFWGGGYTF
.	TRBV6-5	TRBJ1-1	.	TGTGCCAGCAGTTACTCGAGCGGGTTTGAAGCTTTCTTT	CASSYSSGFEAFF
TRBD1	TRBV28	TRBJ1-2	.	TGTGCCAGCAGTTTGGCCGGACAGGGCGTCTATGGCTACACCTTC	CASSLAGQGVYGYTF
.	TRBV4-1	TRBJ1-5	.	TGCGCCAGCAGCCAAGAAACACAGATCAATCAGCCCCAGCATTTT	CASSQETQINQPQHF
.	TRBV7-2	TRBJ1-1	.	TGTGCCAGCAGCTTAGCGCCGGGGTTGAACACTGAAGCTTTCTTT	CASSLAPGLNTEAFF
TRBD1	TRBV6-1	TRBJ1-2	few	TGTGCCAGCAGTGGGGACAGGGGGCCACGCTACACCTTC	CASSGDRGPRYTF
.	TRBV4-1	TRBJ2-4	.	TGCGCCAGCAGCCAAGGACCCAGGGAGGCCAAAAACATTCAGTACTTC	CASSQGPREAKNIQYF
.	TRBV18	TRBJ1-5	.	TGTGCCAGCTCACCCGACAGTGGCAATCAGCCCCAGCATTTT	CASSPDSGNQPQHF
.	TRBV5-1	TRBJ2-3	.	TGCGCCAGCAGCGAGGGGGAGAGCACAGATACGCAGTATTTT	CASSEGESTDTQYF
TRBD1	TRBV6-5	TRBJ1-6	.	TGTGCCAGCAGCAGAGGACAGGGGTTAAATTCACCCCTCCACTTT	CASSRGQGLNSPLHF
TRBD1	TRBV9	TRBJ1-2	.	TGTGCCAGCAGTCCGAGGCAGGGGGCGCGTTTGGACTATGGCTACACCTTC	CASSPRQGARLDYGYTF
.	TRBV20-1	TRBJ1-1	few	TGCAGTGCTAAGGGAAACGCTGAAGCTTTCTTT	CSAKGNAEAFF
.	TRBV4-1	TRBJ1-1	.	TGCGCCAGCAGCCCCGAGGAGGGGATGAACACTGAAGCTTTCTTT	CASSPEEGMNTEAFF
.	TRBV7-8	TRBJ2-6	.	TGTGCCAGCAGCTTAGCCGGGACTCGGGCCAACGTCCTGACTTTC	CASSLAGTRANVLTF
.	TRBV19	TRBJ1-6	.	TGTGCCAGTAGTATAGGTCCGACAGGTCGCTATAATTCACCCCTCCACTTT	CASSIGPTGRYNSPLHF
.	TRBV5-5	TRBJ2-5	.	TGTGCCAGCAGCCTGGGACTGTACCAAGAGACCCAGTACTTC	CASSLGLYQETQYF
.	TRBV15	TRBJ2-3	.	TGTGCCACCAGCAGAGACGGTAGCACAGATACGCAGTATTTT	CATSRDGSTDTQYF
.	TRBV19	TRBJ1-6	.	TGTGCCAGTAGTCCCGCAGACCTTAATTCACCCCTCCACTTT	CASSPADLNSPLHF
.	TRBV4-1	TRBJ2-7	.	TGCGCCAGCAGCCAAGATATGGGCTACAACTACGAGCAGTACTTC	CASSQDMGYNYEQYF
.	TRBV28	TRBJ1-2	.	TGTGCCAGCAGTTTATCGTTTGGACAGACAGACTATGGCTACACCTTC	CASSLSFGQTDYGYTF
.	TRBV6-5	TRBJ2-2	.	TGTGCCAGCAGTTATGGAGGGAACACCGGGGAGCTGTTTTTT	CASSYGGNTGELFF
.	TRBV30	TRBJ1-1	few	TGTGCCTGGAGTGTAACTGGGAAAGCTTTCTTT	CAWSVTGKAFF
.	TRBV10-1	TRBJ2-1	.	TGCGCCAGCAGTGAAACCAGGAACAATGAGCAGTTCTTC	CASSETRNNEQFF
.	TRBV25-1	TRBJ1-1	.	TGTGCCAGCAGTGAATCTATCGACAGTTTATTGAACACTGAAGCTTTCTTT	CASSESIDSLLNTEAFF
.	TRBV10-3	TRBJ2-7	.	TGTGCCATCGGGGCGGGCGCGGGCACCACCTACGAGCAGTACTTC	CAIGAGAGTTYEQYF
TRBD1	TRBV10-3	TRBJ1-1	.	TGTGCCATCAGTGAATCAGGGGGGGGTACTGAAGCTTTCTTT	CAISESGGGTEAFF
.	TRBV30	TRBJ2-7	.	TGTGCCTGGAGTGTAGGCGCTGGATCGCGCGAGCAGTACTTC	CAWSVGAGSREQYF
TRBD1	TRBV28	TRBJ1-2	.	TGTGCCAGCAGTTTTGGGGACAGGCTGCCCTATGGCTACACCTTC	CASSFGDRLPYGYTF